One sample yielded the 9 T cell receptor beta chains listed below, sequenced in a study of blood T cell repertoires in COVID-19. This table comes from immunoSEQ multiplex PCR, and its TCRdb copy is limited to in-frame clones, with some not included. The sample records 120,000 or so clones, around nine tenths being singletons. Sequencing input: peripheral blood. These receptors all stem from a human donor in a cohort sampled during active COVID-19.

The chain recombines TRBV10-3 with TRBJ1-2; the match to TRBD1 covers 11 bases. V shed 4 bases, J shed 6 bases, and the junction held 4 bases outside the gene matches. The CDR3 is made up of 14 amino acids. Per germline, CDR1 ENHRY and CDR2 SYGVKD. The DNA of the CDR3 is TGTGCCATCAGTGTTGGGGACAGGGGGAATGGCTACACCTTC. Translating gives CAISVGDRGNGYTF.

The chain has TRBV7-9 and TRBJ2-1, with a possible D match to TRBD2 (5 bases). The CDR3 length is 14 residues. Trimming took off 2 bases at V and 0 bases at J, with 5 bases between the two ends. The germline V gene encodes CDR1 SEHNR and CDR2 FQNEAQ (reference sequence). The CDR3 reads CASSLTSSYNEQFF. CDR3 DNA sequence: TGTGCCAGCAGCTTAACTAGCTCCTACAATGAGCAGTTCTTC.

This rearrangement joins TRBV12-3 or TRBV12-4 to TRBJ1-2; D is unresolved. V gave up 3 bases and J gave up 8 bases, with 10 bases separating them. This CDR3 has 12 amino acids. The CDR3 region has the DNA TGTGCCAGCAGTTTCGGAGTGAAGGGCTACACCTTC. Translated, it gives CASSFGVKGYTF.

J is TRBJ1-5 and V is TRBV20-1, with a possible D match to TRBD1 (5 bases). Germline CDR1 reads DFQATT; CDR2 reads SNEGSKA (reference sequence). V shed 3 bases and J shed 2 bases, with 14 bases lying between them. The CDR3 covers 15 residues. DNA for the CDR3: TGCAGTGCTAGTCTGGACATGTATGGCAATCAGCCCCAGCATTTT. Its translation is CSASLDMYGNQPQHF.

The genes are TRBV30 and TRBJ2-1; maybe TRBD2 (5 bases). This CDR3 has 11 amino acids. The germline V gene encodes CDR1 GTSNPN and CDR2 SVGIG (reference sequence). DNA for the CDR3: TGTGGAGGGAGCTCCTACAATGAGCAGTTCTTC. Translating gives CGGSSYNEQFF.

The CDR3 DNA reads as TGTGCCAGCATCCCGGGACAGTGGACTAACTATGGCTACACCTTC. The encoded protein is CASIPGQWTNYGYTF. The rearrangement links TRBV2 to TRBJ1-2, with 7 bases lining up with TRBD1. The CDR3 has 15 amino acids. With 7 bases clipped from V and 0 bases from J, the junction kept 8 bases outside the gene matches. Germline V lookup: CDR1 SNHLY, CDR2 FYNNEI. The full variable domain, with the rest looked up from reference TRBV2 and TRBJ1-2, is EPEVTQTPSHQVTQMGQEVILRCVPISNHLYFYWYRQILGQKVEFLVSFYNNEISEKSEIFDDQFSVERPDGSNFTLKIRSTKLEDSAMYFCASIPGQWTNYGYTFGSGTRLTVV.

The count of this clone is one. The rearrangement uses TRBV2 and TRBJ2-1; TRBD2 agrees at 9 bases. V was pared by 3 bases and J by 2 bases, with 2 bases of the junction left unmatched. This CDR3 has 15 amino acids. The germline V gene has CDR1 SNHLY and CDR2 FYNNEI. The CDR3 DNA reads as TGTGCCAGCAGTGAGGCTAGCGGGACCTACAATGAGCAGTTCTTC. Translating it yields CASSEASGTYNEQFF.

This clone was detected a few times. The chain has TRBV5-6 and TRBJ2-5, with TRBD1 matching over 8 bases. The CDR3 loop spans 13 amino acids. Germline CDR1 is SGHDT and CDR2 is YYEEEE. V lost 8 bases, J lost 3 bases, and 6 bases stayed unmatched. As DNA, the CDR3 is TGTGCCAGTAAGGACAGGGATGAAGAGACCCAGTACTTC. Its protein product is CASKDRDEETQYF. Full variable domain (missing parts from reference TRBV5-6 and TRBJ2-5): DAGVTQSPTHLIKTRGQQVTLRCSPKSGHDTVSWYQQALGQGPQFIFQYYEEEERQRGNFPDRFSGHQFPNYSSELNVNALLLGDSALYLCASKDRDEETQYFGPGTRLLVL.

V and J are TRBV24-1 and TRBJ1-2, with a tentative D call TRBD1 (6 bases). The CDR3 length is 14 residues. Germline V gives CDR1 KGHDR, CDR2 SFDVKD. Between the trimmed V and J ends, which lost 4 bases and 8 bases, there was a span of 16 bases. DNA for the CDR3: TGTGCCACCAGTGAGGAGAACAGGGTGCAGGGCTACACCTTC. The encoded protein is CATSEENRVQGYTF.